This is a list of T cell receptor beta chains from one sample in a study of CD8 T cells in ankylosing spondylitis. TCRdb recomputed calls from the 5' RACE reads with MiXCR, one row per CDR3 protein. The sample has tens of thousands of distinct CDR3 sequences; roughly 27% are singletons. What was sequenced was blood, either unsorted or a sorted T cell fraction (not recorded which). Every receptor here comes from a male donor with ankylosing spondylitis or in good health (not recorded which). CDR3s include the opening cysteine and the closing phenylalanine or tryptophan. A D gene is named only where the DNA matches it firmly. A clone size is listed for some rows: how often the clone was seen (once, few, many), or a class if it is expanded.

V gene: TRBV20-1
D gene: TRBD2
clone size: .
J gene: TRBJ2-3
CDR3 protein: CSAGGGALTDTQYF
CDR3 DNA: TGCAGTGCCGGCGGGGGGGCCCTGACAGATACGCAGTATTTT

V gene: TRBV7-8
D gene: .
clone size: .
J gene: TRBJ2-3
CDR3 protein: CASSGNRINLADTQYF
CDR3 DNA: TGTGCCAGCAGCGGAAATAGGATCAACCTGGCGGATACGCAGTATTTT

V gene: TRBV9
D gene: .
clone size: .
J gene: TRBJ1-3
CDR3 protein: CASSEMHSGGNTIYF
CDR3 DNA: TGTGCCAGCAGCGAAATGCACTCGGGTGGAAACACCATATATTTT

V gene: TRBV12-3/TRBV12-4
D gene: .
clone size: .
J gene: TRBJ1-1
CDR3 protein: CASSLWGGRHAFF
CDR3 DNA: TGTGCCAGCAGTTTATGGGGAGGCCGGCACGCTTTCTTT

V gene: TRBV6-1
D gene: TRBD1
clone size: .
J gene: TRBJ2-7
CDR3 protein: CASSPGSGTGVPEQYF
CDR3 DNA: TGTGCCAGCAGCCCCGGGAGTGGGACAGGGGTGCCCGAGCAGTACTTC

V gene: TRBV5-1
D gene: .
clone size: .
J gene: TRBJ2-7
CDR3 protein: CASSLPGLYEQYF
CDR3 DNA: TGCGCCAGCAGCCTCCCCGGGTTATACGAGCAGTACTTC

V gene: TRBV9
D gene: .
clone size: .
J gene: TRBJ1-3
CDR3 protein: CASSGSGVNSGNTIYF
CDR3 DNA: TGTGCCAGCAGCGGTTCAGGGGTCAACTCTGGAAACACCATATATTTT

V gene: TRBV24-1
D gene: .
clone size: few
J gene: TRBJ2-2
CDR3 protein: CATSRTVGGELFF
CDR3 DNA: TGTGCCACCAGCCGGACAGTTGGCGGGGAGCTGTTTTTT

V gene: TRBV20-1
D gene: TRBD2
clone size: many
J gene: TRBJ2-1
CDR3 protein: CSATLAGAYNEQFF
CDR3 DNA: TGCAGTGCGACACTAGCGGGAGCCTACAATGAGCAGTTCTTC

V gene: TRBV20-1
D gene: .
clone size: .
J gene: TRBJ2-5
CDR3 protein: CSARLFRLQETQYF
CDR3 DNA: TGCAGTGCTAGATTGTTTAGGCTCCAAGAGACCCAGTACTTC

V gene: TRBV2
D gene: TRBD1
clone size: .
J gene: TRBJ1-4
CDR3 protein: CASRLTPGQGTTTNEKLFF
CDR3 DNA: TGTGCCAGCAGATTAACTCCGGGACAGGGGACCACAACTAATGAAAAACTGTTTTTT

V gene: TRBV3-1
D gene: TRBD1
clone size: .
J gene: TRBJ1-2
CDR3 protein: CASSLGTGTGNYGYTF
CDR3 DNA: TGTGCCAGCAGCCTTGGGACCGGGACAGGGAACTATGGCTACACCTTC

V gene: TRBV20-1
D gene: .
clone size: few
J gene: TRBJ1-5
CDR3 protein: CSARDRSNQPQHF
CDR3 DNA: TGCAGTGCTAGAGACAGGAGCAATCAGCCCCAGCATTTT

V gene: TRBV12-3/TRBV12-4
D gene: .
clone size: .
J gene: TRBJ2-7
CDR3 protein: CASSLDRGGSYEQYF
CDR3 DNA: TGTGCCAGCAGCCTTGACCGAGGGGGATCCTACGAGCAGTACTTC

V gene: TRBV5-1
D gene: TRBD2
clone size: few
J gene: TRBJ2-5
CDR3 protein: CASSKRLAGGPVLGETQYF
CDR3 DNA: TGCGCCAGCAGCAAGCGACTAGCGGGGGGGCCTGTATTAGGAGAGACCCAGTACTTC

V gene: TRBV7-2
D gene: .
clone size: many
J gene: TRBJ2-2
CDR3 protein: CASSPLQGGTGELFF
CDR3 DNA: TGTGCCAGCAGCCCCCTCCAGGGCGGCACCGGGGAGCTGTTTTTT

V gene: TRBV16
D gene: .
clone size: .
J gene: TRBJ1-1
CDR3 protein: CASSQSKIMNTEAFF
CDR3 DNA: TGTGCCAGCAGCCAATCTAAGATTATGAACACTGAAGCTTTCTTT

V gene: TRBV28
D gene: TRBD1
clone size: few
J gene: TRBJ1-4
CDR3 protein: CASSQGGNEKLFF
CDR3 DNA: TGTGCCAGCAGTCAGGGGGGGAATGAAAAACTGTTTTTT

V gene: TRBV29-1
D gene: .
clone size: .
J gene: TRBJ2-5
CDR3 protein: CSVVFGETQYF
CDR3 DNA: TGCAGCGTTGTTTTTGGCGAGACCCAGTACTTC

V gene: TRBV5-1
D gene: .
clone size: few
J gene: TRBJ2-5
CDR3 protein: CASSKQVRVETQYF
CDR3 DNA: TGCGCCAGCAGCAAACAAGTAAGGGTGGAGACCCAGTACTTC

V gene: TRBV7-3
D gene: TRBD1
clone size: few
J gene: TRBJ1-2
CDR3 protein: CASSLIGRGKLDYGYTF
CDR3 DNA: TGTGCCAGCAGCTTAATTGGCAGGGGGAAGCTTGACTATGGCTACACCTTC

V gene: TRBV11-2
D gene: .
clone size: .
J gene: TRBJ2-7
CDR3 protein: CASSLRGNYEQYF
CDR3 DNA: TGTGCCAGCAGCTTGAGAGGCAACTACGAGCAGTACTTC

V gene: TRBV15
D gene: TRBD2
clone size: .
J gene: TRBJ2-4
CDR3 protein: CATSRDPPSGRAKNIQYF
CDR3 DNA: TGTGCCACCAGCAGAGATCCGCCTAGCGGGAGGGCCAAAAACATTCAGTACTTC

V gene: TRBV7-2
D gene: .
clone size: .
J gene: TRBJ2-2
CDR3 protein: CASSLDRNTGELFF
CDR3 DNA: TGTGCCAGCAGCTTAGATAGGAACACCGGGGAGCTGTTTTTT

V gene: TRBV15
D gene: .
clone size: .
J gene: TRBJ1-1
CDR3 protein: CATSRDYSGRRNTEAFF
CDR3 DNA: TGTGCCACCAGCAGAGATTACAGTGGCCGGCGGAACACTGAAGCTTTCTTT

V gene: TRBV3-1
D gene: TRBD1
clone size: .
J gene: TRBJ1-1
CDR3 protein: CASSQDTGQGAEAFF
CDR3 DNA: TGTGCCAGCAGCCAAGATACAGGGCAGGGGGCGGAAGCTTTCTTT

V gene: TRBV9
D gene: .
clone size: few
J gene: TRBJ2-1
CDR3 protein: CASSVSPSYNEQFF
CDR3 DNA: TGTGCCAGCAGCGTTTCGCCCTCCTACAATGAGCAGTTCTTC

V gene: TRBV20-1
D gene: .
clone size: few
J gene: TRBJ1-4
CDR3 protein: CSVPLGLSPTNEKLFF
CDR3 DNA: TGCAGTGTCCCCTTAGGACTTTCGCCAACTAATGAAAAACTGTTTTTT

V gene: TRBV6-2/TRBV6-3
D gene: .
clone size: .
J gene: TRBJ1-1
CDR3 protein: CASSNYYTEAFF
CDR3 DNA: TGTGCCAGCAGTAACTACTACACTGAAGCTTTCTTT

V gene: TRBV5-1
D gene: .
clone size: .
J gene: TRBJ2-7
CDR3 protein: CASSLLPGPYEQYF
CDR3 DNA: TGCGCCAGCAGCTTACTTCCAGGGCCCTACGAGCAGTACTTC

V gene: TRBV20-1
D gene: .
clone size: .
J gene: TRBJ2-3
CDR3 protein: CSAPDGRGTDTQYF
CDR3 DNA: TGCAGTGCCCCAGACGGGCGGGGCACAGATACGCAGTATTTT

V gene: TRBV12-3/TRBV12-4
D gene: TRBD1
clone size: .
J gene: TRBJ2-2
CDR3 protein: CASEQGSDTGELFF
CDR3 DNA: TGTGCCAGCGAACAGGGGTCTGACACCGGGGAGCTGTTTTTT

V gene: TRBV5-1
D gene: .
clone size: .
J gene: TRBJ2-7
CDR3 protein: CASSLAGTDIYEQYF
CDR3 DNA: TGCGCCAGCAGCTTAGCCGGCACCGATATCTACGAGCAGTACTTC

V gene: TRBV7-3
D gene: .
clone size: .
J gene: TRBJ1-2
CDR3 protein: CASSLTADGNYGYTF
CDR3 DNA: TGTGCCAGCAGCTTAACTGCGGATGGAAACTATGGCTACACCTTC

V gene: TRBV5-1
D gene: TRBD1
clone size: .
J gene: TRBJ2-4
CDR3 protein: CASSVTGGRNIQYF
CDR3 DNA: TGCGCCAGCAGCGTGACAGGGGGCAGAAACATTCAGTACTTC

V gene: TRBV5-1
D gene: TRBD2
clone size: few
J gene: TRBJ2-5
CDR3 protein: CASSSSGTPETQYF
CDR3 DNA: TGCGCCAGCAGCTCGAGCGGGACCCCGGAGACCCAGTACTTC

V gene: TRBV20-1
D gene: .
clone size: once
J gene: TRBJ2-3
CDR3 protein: CSAREDSDTQYF
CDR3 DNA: TGCAGTGCTAGAGAGGATTCAGATACGCAGTATTTT

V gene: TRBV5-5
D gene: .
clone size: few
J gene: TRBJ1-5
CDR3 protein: CASSLVSSNSNQPQHF
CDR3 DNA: TGTGCCAGCAGCCTGGTGTCGTCGAATAGCAATCAGCCCCAGCATTTT

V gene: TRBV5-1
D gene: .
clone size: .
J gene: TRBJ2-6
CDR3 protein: CASSPQGLSGANVLTF
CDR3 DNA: TGCGCCAGCAGCCCGCAGGGATTGTCCGGGGCCAACGTCCTGACTTTC

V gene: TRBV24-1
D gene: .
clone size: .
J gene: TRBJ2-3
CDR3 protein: CATSDAGGSADTQYF
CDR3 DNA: TGTGCCACCAGTGATGCAGGAGGGAGCGCAGATACGCAGTATTTT

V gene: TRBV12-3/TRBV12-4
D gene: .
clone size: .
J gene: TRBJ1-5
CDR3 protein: CASSFRTAEGPQHF
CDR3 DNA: TGTGCCAGCAGTTTCAGGACGGCGGAAGGACCCCAGCATTTT

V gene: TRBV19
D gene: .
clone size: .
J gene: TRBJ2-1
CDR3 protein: CASSPYPGRLSSYNEQFF
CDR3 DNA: TGTGCCAGTAGTCCGTATCCGGGACGCTTAAGCTCCTACAATGAGCAGTTCTTC